The 26 T cell receptor beta chains in this list originate from one sample, sequenced in a study of T cell responses to AZD1222 COVID-19 vaccine. The table came from immunoSEQ multiplex PCR; TCRdb's copy has only in-frame clones and leaves some out. The table has over 100,000 clones, just over 90% seen once; the top ten hold around 7%. The material was peripheral blood, obtained on day 0 of AZD1222 vaccination. Receptor source: an adult in good health.

The chain uses TRBV5-1 and TRBJ1-1; tentative D call: TRBD1 (5 bases). Trimming pared 4 bases from V and 2 bases from J, leaving 18 bases between. The CDR3 has 16 amino acids. Germline V gene sequence: CDR1 SGHRS, CDR2 YFSETQ. The CDR3 loop is CASSPGGWTTNTEAFF. DNA for the CDR3: TGCGCCAGCAGCCCGGGTGGTTGGACAACTAACACTGAAGCTTTCTTT.

The chain has TRBV3-1 (or the pseudogene TRBV3-2) and TRBJ2-2; D gene unclear. There are 15 residues in the CDR3. Germline CDR1 is LGHDT and CDR2 is YNNKEL (reference sequence). Trimming pared 0 bases from V and 4 bases from J, leaving 9 bases between. The CDR3, as DNA: TGTGCCAGCAGCCAAGAGGGCCATTTCACCGGGGAGCTGTTTTTT. As protein: CASSQEGHFTGELFF.

The CDR3 DNA reads as TGTGCCTGCCTTATTACGGGTGGCCAGTACTTC. It codes for CACLITGGQYF. J is TRBJ2-5 and V is TRBV30; D gene unclear. V gave up 6 bases and J gave up 10 bases, with 15 bases separating them. The germline V gene encodes CDR1 GTSNPN and CDR2 SVGIG (reference sequence). The CDR3 runs 11 residues.

The CDR3 region is CASSPTVSAGANVLTF. In nucleotides, the CDR3 is TGTGCCAGCAGCCCTACAGTGTCCGCTGGGGCCAACGTCCTGACTTTC. The chain uses TRBV9 and TRBJ2-6; no firm D call. CDR3 size: 16 residues. Germline values: CDR1 SGDLS, CDR2 YYNGEE. Between the trimmed V and J ends, which lost 4 bases and 2 bases, there was a span of 13 bases. Full variable domain (outside the CDR3, taken from reference TRBV9 and TRBJ2-6): DSGVTQTPKHLITATGQRVTLRCSPRSGDLSVYWYQQSLDQGLQFLIQYYNGEERAKGNILERFSAQQFPDLHSELNLSSLELGDSALYFCASSPTVSAGANVLTFGAGSRLTVL.

V usage is TRBV11-2 and J usage is TRBJ1-1; TRBD1 is a possible D gene (5 bases). The CDR3 length is 15 residues. Germline V gene data show CDR1 as SGHAT and CDR2 as FQNNGV. V was cut by 5 bases and J by 3 bases, with 16 bases left in between. The CDR3 protein is CASSALGVGDTEAFF. In DNA, the CDR3 is TGTGCCAGCAGCGCCTTAGGGGTCGGCGACACTGAAGCTTTCTTT.

The chain joins TRBV12-3 or TRBV12-4 to TRBJ2-7; 7 nucleotides line up with TRBD1. V lost 4 bases and J lost 6; bases outside the gene matches: 6. This CDR3 is 13 amino acids long. CDR3 nucleotide sequence: TGTGCCAGCAGTTACAGGGGTGGTCTCGAGCAGTACTTC. Protein product: CASSYRGGLEQYF.

CDR3 protein: CASSSPHRGPEETQYF. In nucleotides, the CDR3 is TGTGCCAGCAGCTCCCCTCACAGGGGCCCAGAAGAGACCCAGTACTTC. The gene calls are TRBV9 and TRBJ2-5; 7 nucleotides align to TRBD1. Germline-derived CDR1 and CDR2 are SGDLS and YYNGEE. The junction had 12 bases not matched to a gene; V was cut back by 4 bases and J by 3 bases. This CDR3 has 16 residues. The whole variable domain, filled in from reference TRBV9 and TRBJ2-5, reads DSGVTQTPKHLITATGQRVTLRCSPRSGDLSVYWYQQSLDQGLQFLIQYYNGEERAKGNILERFSAQQFPDLHSELNLSSLELGDSALYFCASSSPHRGPEETQYFGPGTRLLVL.

This clone has only one observation. The V gene is TRBV4-1, the J gene TRBJ2-3, with 8 bases aligning to TRBD2. Germline trimming cut 4 bases from V and 1 base from J; bases unmatched to any gene: 10. CDR3 length equals 17 residues. Germline V gene sequence: CDR1 MGHRA, CDR2 YSYEKL. CDR3 in DNA: TGCGCCAGCAGCCCTTCTCTCGGGGGGGTGGGCACAGATACGCAGTATTTT. Translated, it gives CASSPSLGGVGTDTQYF.

This sequence joins TRBV12-3 or TRBV12-4 and TRBJ1-5; maybe TRBD1 (5 bases). There are 12 residues in the CDR3. CDR3 protein: CATMMKGLPQHF. CDR3 sequence (DNA): TGTGCAACCATGATGAAGGGACTTCCCCAGCATTTT.

V gene TRBV3-1 (or the pseudogene TRBV3-2) combines with J gene TRBJ2-5, with TRBD1 as a possible D gene (5 bases). V lost 0 bases and J 6 bases, leaving 8 bases between the germline ends. Germline values: CDR1 LGHDT, CDR2 YNNKEL (reference sequence). This CDR3 contains 13 residues. The CDR3 protein is CASSQETAKTQYF. Here the CDR3 DNA reads TGTGCCAGCAGCCAAGAGACAGCGAAGACCCAGTACTTC.

J is TRBJ2-1 and V is TRBV10-1; a weak D match, TRBD2 (7 bases). The CDR3 spans 18 residues. Trimming removed 3 bases from V and 8 bases from J, with 26 bases in between. Germline assignment: CDR1 WNHNN and CDR2 SYGVQD (reference sequence). CDR3 in DNA: TGCGCCAGCAGTGATAATGTAAGGGGGGGCGGAGTATTGGATGAGCAGTTCTTC. Amino acid sequence: CASSDNVRGGGVLDEQFF.

The chain links TRBV11-2 to TRBJ2-7; D remains ambiguous. The CDR3 consists of 15 residues. Trimming left V 1 base short and J 2 bases short, with 12 bases between. CDR1 and CDR2 from the germline V gene are SGHAT and FQNNGV. The CDR3 here is CASSLASDVAYEQYF. DNA for the CDR3: TGTGCCAGCAGCTTAGCTTCGGACGTAGCCTACGAGCAGTACTTC. The complete variable domain, with remaining parts taken from reference TRBV11-2 and TRBJ2-7, reads EAGVAQSPRYKIIEKRQSVAFWCNPISGHATLYWYQQILGQGPKLLIQFQNNGVVDDSQLPKDRFSAERLKGVDSTLKIQPAKLEDSAVYLCASSLASDVAYEQYFGPGTRLTVT.

The J gene is TRBJ2-7, the V gene TRBV6-6; 7 bases line up with TRBD2. The ends lost 1 base at V and 3 bases at J; junction bases unmatched: 9. The CDR3 runs to 16 residues. CDR1 and CDR2 (germline): MNHNY, SVGAGI (reference sequence). This chain's CDR3 is CASSYYRRGVNYEQYF. CDR3 in DNA: TGTGCCAGCAGTTACTATCGTCGGGGGGTAAACTACGAGCAGTACTTC.

The gene calls are TRBV19 and TRBJ1-1; possible D gene TRBD1, 5 bases. The CDR3 runs to 14 residues. V lost 3 bases and J lost 0, with 8 bases in between. Germline lookup yields CDR1 LNHDA and CDR2 SQIVND (reference sequence). The DNA of the CDR3 is TGTGCCAGTAGTATCCAGGGCGTGAACACTGAAGCTTTCTTT. Translated: CASSIQGVNTEAFF.

The genes are TRBV6-5 and TRBJ1-1; no clear D. Germline CDR1 and CDR2: MNHEY and SVGAGI. CDR3 size: 16 residues. V shed 4 bases and J shed 3 bases, with 18 bases lying between them. The CDR3: CASSSPNLQGHTEAFF. As DNA, the CDR3 is TGTGCCAGCAGTTCACCCAACCTCCAAGGCCACACTGAAGCTTTCTTT.

The rearrangement joins TRBV6-5 to TRBJ1-2; D ambiguous. Germline CDR1 is MNHEY and CDR2 is SVGAGI. The V end lost 8 bases, the J end lost 3 bases, and 7 bases lay between the germline ends. The CDR3 is 11 residues long. Written as DNA, the CDR3 is TGTGCCAGCGCAGGCTACTATGGCTACACCTTC. This codes for CASAGYYGYTF.

This chain joins TRBV2 and TRBJ1-4; D unclear. Trimming removed 1 base from V and 4 bases from J, with 7 bases in between. CDR1 and CDR2 from the germline V gene are SNHLY and FYNNEI. The CDR3 totals 14 residues. DNA for the CDR3: TGTGCCAGCAGTGAAGGCCAGATTAATGAAAAACTGTTTTTT. Protein sequence: CASSEGQINEKLFF.

The chain has TRBV9 and TRBJ1-6; D gene unclear. Deletions cut 0 bases from V and 6 bases from J, with 7 bases between. The CDR3 totals 14 residues. CDR1 is SGDLS, CDR2 YYNGEE, per germline. CDR3 residues: CASSVVPVNSPLHF. The CDR3 bases are TGTGCCAGCAGCGTAGTACCGGTTAATTCACCCCTCCACTTT.

The gene calls are TRBV29-1 and TRBJ2-2; 8 nucleotides align to TRBD1. The germline CDR1 and CDR2 sequences are SQVTM and ANQGSEA. This CDR3 region has 15 residues. The trim removed 6 bases at V and 2 bases at J, leaving 8 bases unmatched. CDR3 DNA: TGCAGCGTCGCCCGGACAGGGCGCAACACCGGGGAGCTGTTTTTT. Translated: CSVARTGRNTGELFF.

This chain connects TRBV18 to TRBJ2-1, with TRBD2 identical over 14 bases. J gave up 1 base and V 6 bases, and 2 bases lay outside the gene matches. Germline CDR1 KGHSH, CDR2 LQKENI. The CDR3 is 16 amino acids. CDR3 protein: CASSRTSGGSYNEQFF. CDR3 nucleotides: TGTGCCAGCTCCCGGACTAGCGGGGGGTCCTACAATGAGCAGTTCTTC.

V gene TRBV27 combines with J gene TRBJ2-5; 7 bases agree with TRBD1. V lost 5 bases to trimming and J lost 1 base; unmatched junction nucleotides: 13. CDR1 MNHEY and CDR2 SMNVEV come from the germline V gene (reference sequence). CDR3 length equals 17 residues. CDR3 nucleotides: TGTGCCAGCAGTCGCCGACGGACAGGATCGATCCAAGAGACCCAGTACTTC. Translation: CASSRRRTGSIQETQYF.

The genes are TRBV4-2 and TRBJ1-1; TRBD1 aligns across 9 bases. Germline V gives CDR1 LGHNA, CDR2 YNFKEQ. The CDR3 consists of 13 residues. With 3 bases clipped from V and 4 bases from J, the junction kept 0 bases outside the gene matches. CDR3 protein: CASSQDRGTEAFF. DNA for the CDR3: TGTGCCAGCAGCCAGGACAGGGGCACTGAAGCTTTCTTT.

The V gene is TRBV18, the J gene TRBJ2-1; D possibly uses TRBD1 or TRBD2 (5 bases each). Trimming took 3 bases from V and 0 from J, leaving 12 bases between them. This CDR3 spans 16 amino acids. Germline lookup yields CDR1 KGHSH and CDR2 LQKENI. The CDR3 DNA is TGTGCCAGCTCACCGGTCCCGAGGGGCTCCTACAATGAGCAGTTCTTC. Its protein product is CASSPVPRGSYNEQFF.

This clone was counted a single time. The rearrangement joins TRBV19 to TRBJ2-7; D ambiguous. CDR3 length: 16 amino acids. V was pared by 0 bases and J by 0 bases, with 12 bases between. The germline gives CDR1 LNHDA, CDR2 SQIVND (reference sequence). The CDR3 spells CASSIDSTQDSYEQYF. The DNA of the CDR3 is TGTGCCAGTAGTATAGATTCGACACAAGACTCCTACGAGCAGTACTTC.

This chain connects TRBV5-1 to TRBJ1-4; weak D call: TRBD1 (5 bases). The V end lost 5 bases, the J end lost 5 bases, and 19 bases lay between the germline ends. The germline V gene has CDR1 SGHRS and CDR2 YFSETQ. The CDR3 spans 16 residues. CDR3: CASRPGGSLSNEKLFF. The CDR3 DNA reads TGCGCCAGCAGGCCCGGGGGTTCCCTAAGCAATGAAAAACTGTTTTTT.

This sequence joins TRBV6-7 and TRBJ1-5; D is perhaps TRBD1 (5 bases). TRBV6-7 is classed as an ORF, of uncertain function. Trimming stripped 5 bases from V and 4 bases from J, with 18 bases between. There are 16 residues in the CDR3. CDR3 loop: CASSTSGTGSNQPQHF. The CDR3 bases are TGTGCCAGCAGTACCTCGGGGACCGGGTCGAATCAGCCCCAGCATTTT.